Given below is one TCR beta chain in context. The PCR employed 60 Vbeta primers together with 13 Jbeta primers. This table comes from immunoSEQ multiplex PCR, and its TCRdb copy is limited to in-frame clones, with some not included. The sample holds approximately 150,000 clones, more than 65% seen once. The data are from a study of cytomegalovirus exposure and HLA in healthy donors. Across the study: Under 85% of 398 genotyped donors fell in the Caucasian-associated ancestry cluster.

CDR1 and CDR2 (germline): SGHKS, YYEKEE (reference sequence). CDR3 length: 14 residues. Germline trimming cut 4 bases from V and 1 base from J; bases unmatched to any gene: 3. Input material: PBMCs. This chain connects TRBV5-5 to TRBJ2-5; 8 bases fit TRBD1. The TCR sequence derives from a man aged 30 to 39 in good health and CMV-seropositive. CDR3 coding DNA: TGTGCCAGCAGCCTCGGACAGGGCCAAGAGACCCAGTACTTC. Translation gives CASSLGQGQETQYF.